This note documents a single T cell receptor (beta chain) sequence. The antigen remains undetermined. V was shortened by 2 bases and J by 0 bases, with 11 bases between the two germline ends. The CDR3 is 16 residues long. Via MiXCR, TCRdb re-called the 5' RACE reads, giving one row per CDR3 protein. The table includes approximately 500,000 distinct CDR3 sequences, roughly 25% detected once. The data belong to a study of T-cell memory formation after mild COVID-19. Findings and caveats of the study: Later expanders leaned CD4+, whereas clones that contracted between day 15 and 85 were balanced CD4/CD8.

The gene calls are TRBV12-3 or TRBV12-4 and TRBJ1-3; D not resolved. The TCR sequence derives from an adult woman who had mild COVID-19 (a few samples of this study predate the infection). Cell type and time point are not known. The sample was PBMCs or a T cell subset sorted from them (not recorded which). DNA for the CDR3: TGTGCCAGCAGTTTAAGATCCAGCGTCTCTGGAAACACCATATATTTT. Encoded protein: CASSLRSSVSGNTIYF.